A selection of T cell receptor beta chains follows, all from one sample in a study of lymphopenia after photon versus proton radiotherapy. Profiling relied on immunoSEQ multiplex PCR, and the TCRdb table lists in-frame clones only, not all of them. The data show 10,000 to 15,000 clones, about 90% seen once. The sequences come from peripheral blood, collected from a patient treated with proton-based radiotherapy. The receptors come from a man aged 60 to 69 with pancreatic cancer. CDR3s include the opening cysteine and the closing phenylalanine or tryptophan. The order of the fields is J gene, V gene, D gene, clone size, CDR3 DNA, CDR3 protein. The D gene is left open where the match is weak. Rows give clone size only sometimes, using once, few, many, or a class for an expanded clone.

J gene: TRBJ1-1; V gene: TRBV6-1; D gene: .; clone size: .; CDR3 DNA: TGTGCCAGCAGTATCGGGGGTGAAGCTTTCTTT; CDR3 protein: CASSIGGEAFF
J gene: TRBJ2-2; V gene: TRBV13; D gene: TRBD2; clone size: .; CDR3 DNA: TGTGCCAGCAGCTCCCGGACTAGCGGGGCCGGGGAGCTGTTTTTT; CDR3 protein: CASSSRTSGAGELFF
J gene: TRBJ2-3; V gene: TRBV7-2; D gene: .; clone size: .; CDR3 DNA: TGTGCCAGCAGCTCCCATCGTTACGGGGCCAACACAGATACGCAGTATTTT; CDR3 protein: CASSSHRYGANTDTQYF
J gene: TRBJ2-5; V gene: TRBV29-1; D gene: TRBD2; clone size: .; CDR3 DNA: TGCAGCGTTGAAGAGGGCGGGAGGTATGGGACCCAGTACTTC; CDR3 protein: CSVEEGGRYGTQYF
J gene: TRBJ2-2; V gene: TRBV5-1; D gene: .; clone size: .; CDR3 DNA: TGCGCCAGCGGACCCCGCGCGGCTCTTGACACCGGGGAGCTGTTTTTT; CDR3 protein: CASGPRAALDTGELFF
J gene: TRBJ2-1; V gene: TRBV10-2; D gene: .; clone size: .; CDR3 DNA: TGCGCCAGCAGTGAGTCGGGGGGTAGGCGGCTACATAATGAGCAGTTCTTC; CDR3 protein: CASSESGGRRLHNEQFF
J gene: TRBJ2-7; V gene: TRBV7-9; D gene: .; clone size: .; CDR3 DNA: TGTGCCAGCAGCTTAGAAGCAGGTTCCTACGAGCAGTACTTC; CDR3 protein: CASSLEAGSYEQYF
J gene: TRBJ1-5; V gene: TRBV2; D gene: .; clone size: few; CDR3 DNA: TGTGCCAGCAGTGAAGCTACGGCCCAGCATTTT; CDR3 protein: CASSEATAQHF
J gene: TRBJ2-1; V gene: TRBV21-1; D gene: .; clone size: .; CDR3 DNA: TGTGCCAGCAGCAAATCGACGGGGTCCGGATTCACCAAAATATACAATGAGCAGTTCTTC; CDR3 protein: CASSKSTGSGFTKIYNEQFF
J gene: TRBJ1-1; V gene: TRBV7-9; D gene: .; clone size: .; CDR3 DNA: TGTGCCAGCATCGGGCAGCGAGGGACTGAAGCTTTCTTT; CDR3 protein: CASIGQRGTEAFF
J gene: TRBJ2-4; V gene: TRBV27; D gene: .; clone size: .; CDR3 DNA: TGTGCCAGCAGTCGTAATTCTGTAGCCAAAAACATTCAGTACTTC; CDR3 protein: CASSRNSVAKNIQYF
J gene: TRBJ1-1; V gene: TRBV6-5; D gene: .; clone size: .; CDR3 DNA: TGTGCCAGCAGTTACGAAGGGTCGGGGGGTGAAGCTTTCTTT; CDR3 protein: CASSYEGSGGEAFF
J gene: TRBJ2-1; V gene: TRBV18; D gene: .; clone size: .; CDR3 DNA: TGTGCCAGCTCAGAAAGGAGAAACAATGAGCAGTTCTTC; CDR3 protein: CASSERRNNEQFF
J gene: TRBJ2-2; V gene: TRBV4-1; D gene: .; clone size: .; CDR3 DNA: TGCGCCAGCAGCCCCCCAAGGGCCACCACCGGGGAGCTGTTTTTT; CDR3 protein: CASSPPRATTGELFF
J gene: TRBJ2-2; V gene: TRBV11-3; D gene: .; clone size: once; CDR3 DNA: TGTGCCAGCAGCCTAGAGGTGGGGGAGCTGTTTTTT; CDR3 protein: CASSLEVGELFF
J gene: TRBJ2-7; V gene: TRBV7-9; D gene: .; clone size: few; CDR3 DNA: TGTGCCAGCAGTCAACTGAGCGGGCAGTACTTC; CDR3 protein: CASSQLSGQYF
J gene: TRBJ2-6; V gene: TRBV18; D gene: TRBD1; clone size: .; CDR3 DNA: TGCGCCAGCTCACAATCGGGGACAGGGGGCTCTGGGGCCAACGTCCTGACTTTC; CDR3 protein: CASSQSGTGGSGANVLTF
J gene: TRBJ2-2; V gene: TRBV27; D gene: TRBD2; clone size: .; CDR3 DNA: TGTGCCAGCAGTTTCCTAGCGGCGTTTAACACCGGGGAGCTGTTTTTT; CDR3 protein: CASSFLAAFNTGELFF
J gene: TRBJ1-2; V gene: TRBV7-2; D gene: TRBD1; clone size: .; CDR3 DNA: TGTGCCAGCACGACCGGCGGTCAGGGGGGCTTGTATGGCTACACCTTC; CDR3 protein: CASTTGGQGGLYGYTF
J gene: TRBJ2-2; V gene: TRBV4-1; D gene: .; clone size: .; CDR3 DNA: TGCGCCAGCAGCCGAACGGACAGTCGGTACACCGGGGAGCTGTTTTTT; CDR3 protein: CASSRTDSRYTGELFF
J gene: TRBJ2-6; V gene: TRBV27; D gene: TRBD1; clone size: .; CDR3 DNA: TGTGCCAGCAGTCCCCGGTTGGGACAGGGGGCGGGTTCTGGGGCCAACGTCCTGACTTTC; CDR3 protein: CASSPRLGQGAGSGANVLTF
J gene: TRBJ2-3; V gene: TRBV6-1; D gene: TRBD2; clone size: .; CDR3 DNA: TGTGCCAGCAGCTACGAGGGAGGGTCGGATACGCAGTATTTT; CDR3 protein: CASSYEGGSDTQYF
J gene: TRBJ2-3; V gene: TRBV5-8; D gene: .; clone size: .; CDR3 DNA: TGTGCCAGCAGCGTCGAGGAGAGCACAGATACGCAGTATTTT; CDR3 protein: CASSVEESTDTQYF
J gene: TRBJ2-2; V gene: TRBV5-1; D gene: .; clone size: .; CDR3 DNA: TGCGCCAGCAGCTTGGTTAGCACCTCCACCGGGGAGCTGTTTTTT; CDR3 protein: CASSLVSTSTGELFF
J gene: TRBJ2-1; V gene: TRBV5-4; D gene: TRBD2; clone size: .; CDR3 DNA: TGTGCCAGCAGCCGGGGACTAGCGGGAGCAACCTACAATGAGCAGTTCTTC; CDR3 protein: CASSRGLAGATYNEQFF
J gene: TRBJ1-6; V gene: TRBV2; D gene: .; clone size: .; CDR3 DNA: TGTGCCAGCACGGCGGAAGTTAATTCACCCCTCCACTTT; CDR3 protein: CASTAEVNSPLHF
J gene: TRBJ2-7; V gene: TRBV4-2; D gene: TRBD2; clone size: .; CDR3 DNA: TGTGCCAGCAGCCAAGATGTAGCGGGAGGCCGCGAGCAGTACTTC; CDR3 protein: CASSQDVAGGREQYF
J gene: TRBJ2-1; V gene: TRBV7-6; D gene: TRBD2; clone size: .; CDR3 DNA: TGTGCCAGCAGCTTCGGGCGGAGGGAGGGCAATGAGCAGTTCTTC; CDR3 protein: CASSFGRREGNEQFF
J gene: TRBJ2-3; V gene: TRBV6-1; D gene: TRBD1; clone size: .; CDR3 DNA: TGTGCCAGCAGTGGGCGAAGGACAGGGACTGTAGCCACAGATACGCAGTATTTT; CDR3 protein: CASSGRRTGTVATDTQYF
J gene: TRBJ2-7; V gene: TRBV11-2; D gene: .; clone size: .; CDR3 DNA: TGTGCCAGCAGCTGGGGCGCGAGCTACGAGCAGTACTTC; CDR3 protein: CASSWGASYEQYF
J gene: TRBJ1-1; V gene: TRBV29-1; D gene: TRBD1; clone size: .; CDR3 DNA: TGCAGCGCTAGACAGGGGTTGAACACTGAAGCTTTCTTT; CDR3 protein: CSARQGLNTEAFF
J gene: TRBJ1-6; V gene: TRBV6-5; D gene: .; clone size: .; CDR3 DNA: TGTGCCAGCAGTTACGGGCCTCCTAGCACTTCACCCCTCCACTTT; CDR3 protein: CASSYGPPSTSPLHF
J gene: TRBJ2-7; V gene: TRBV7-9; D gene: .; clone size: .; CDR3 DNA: TGTGCCAGCAGCACAAGGGAGCGCTCCTACGAGCAGTACTTC; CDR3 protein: CASSTRERSYEQYF
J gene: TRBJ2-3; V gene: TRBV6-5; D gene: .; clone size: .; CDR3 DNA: TGTGCCAGCAGTTACTATGGATCCCCAGATACGCAGTATTTT; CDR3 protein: CASSYYGSPDTQYF
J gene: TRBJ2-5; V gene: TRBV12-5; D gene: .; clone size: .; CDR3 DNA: TGTGCTAGTGGCGAAGTGTTTCAAGAGACCCAGTACTTC; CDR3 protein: CASGEVFQETQYF
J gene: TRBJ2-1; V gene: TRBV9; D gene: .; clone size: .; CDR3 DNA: TGTGCCAGCAGCTCAAGAGGCCGGGGGAGCCCGGATGAGCAGTTCTTC; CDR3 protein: CASSSRGRGSPDEQFF
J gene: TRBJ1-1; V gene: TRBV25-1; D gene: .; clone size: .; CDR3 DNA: TGTGCCAGCAGCAGAGTAGGGTCAGGCACTGAAGCTTTCTTT; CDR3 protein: CASSRVGSGTEAFF